The rows below give T cell receptor beta chains drawn from one sample of a study of cytomegalovirus exposure and HLA in healthy donors. Measured with immunoSEQ multiplex PCR; TCRdb has only the in-frame clones, and not every one. In total, the table holds more than 130,000 clones. Sequenced input: PBMCs. The receptors come from a man aged 40-49 years in good health and CMV-seronegative. Both conserved end residues are part of each CDR3. D genes are given only for firm matches.

j_call v_call d_call cdr3_aa cdr3_nt
TRBJ1-1 TRBV2 . CASRSYRNTEAFF TGTGCCAGCAGGTCCTACAGGAACACTGAAGCTTTCTTT
TRBJ1-3 TRBV11-1 . CASSDRSSGNTIYF TGTGCCAGCAGCGATCGGTCCTCTGGAAACACCATATATTTT
TRBJ2-7 TRBV4-2 . CASSQDRTGYEQYF TGTGCCAGCAGCCAAGATCGCACGGGGTACGAGCAGTACTTC
TRBJ2-2 TRBV4-2 TRBD2 CASSSTGTTYTGELFF TGTGCCAGCAGCTCCACCGGGACTACCTACACCGGGGAGCTGTTTTTT
TRBJ1-3 TRBV18 . CASSPREVPQANTIYF TGTGCCAGCTCACCCCGAGAAGTTCCCCAGGCCAACACCATATATTTT
TRBJ1-1 TRBV29-1 TRBD1 CSVELSDRASFEAFF TGCAGCGTTGAACTATCGGACAGGGCCTCCTTTGAAGCTTTCTTT
TRBJ2-3 TRBV4-2 TRBD2 CASSSRGGRDTQYF TGTGCCAGCAGCTCTCGGGGGGGGAGAGATACGCAGTATTTT
TRBJ1-5 TRBV5-6 TRBD1 CASSLGQSNQPQHF TGTGCCAGCAGTTTGGGACAGTCCAATCAGCCCCAGCATTTT
TRBJ2-6 TRBV10-3 TRBD2 CAIRSRLADSSGANVLTF TGTGCCATCAGGTCGAGACTAGCGGATTCCTCTGGGGCCAACGTCCTGACTTTC
TRBJ2-3 TRBV7-9 . CASSSSTDTQYF TGTGCCAGCAGCTCTAGCACAGATACGCAGTATTTT
TRBJ1-1 TRBV20-1 . CSARSSAEAFF TGCAGTGCTAGATCCAGCGCTGAAGCTTTCTTT
TRBJ2-7 TRBV4-1 . CASSQDRGAGFSYEQYF TGCGCCAGCAGCCAAGATCGGGGGGCAGGGTTTTCCTACGAGCAGTACTTC
TRBJ2-3 TRBV4-1 TRBD1 CASSLRDSSTDTQYF TGCGCCAGCAGCCTTAGGGACAGCTCCACAGATACGCAGTATTTT
TRBJ1-5 TRBV6-6 . CASSYPGSSNQPQHF TGTGCCAGCAGTTACCCGGGGTCCTCTAATCAGCCCCAGCATTTT
TRBJ2-5 TRBV5-1 . CASSFQGREEETQYF TGCGCCAGCAGCTTTCAGGGCAGGGAGGAAGAGACCCAGTACTTC
TRBJ2-1 TRBV18 TRBD2 CASSPPLAGPSNEQFF TGTGCCAGCTCACCACCTCTAGCGGGTCCTTCCAATGAGCAGTTCTTC
TRBJ2-1 TRBV19 . CASSIEGGIEQFF TGTGCCAGTAGTATAGAGGGGGGAATTGAGCAGTTCTTC
TRBJ1-5 TRBV12-5 TRBD1 CASAWDRDQPQHF TGTGCTAGTGCCTGGGACAGGGACCAGCCCCAGCATTTT
TRBJ1-5 TRBV29-1 TRBD1 CSVAEGAKQPQHF TGCAGTGTTGCAGAGGGGGCGAAACAGCCCCAGCATTTT
TRBJ2-7 TRBV7-6 . CASSFTTLREQYF TGTGCCAGCAGCTTTACTACACTCCGCGAGCAGTACTTC
TRBJ2-1 TRBV9 . CASSARDNEQFF TGTGCCAGCAGCGCACGGGACAATGAGCAGTTCTTC
TRBJ2-3 TRBV18 . CASSPPGFTSTDTQYF TGTGCCAGCTCACCACCGGGCTTCACTAGCACAGATACGCAGTATTTT
TRBJ2-7 TRBV11-2 . CASSPPGSYEQYF TGTGCCAGCAGCCCTCCAGGGTCCTACGAGCAGTACTTC
TRBJ2-7 TRBV29-1 TRBD1 CSVDGTDYEQYF TGCAGCGTTGACGGGACAGACTACGAGCAGTACTTC
TRBJ1-6 TRBV9 . CASSVGGKGWSPLHF TGTGCCAGCAGCGTAGGAGGGAAAGGGTGGTCACCCCTCCACTTT
TRBJ2-1 TRBV7-3 . CASSFRGSYNEQFF TGTGCCAGCAGCTTTCGGGGTTCCTACAATGAGCAGTTCTTC
TRBJ2-7 TRBV5-1 . CASSHGSEQYF TGCGCCAGCAGCCACGGGTCCGAGCAGTACTTC
TRBJ2-4 TRBV5-6 . CASSLVGGTLAKNIQYF TGTGCCAGCAGCTTGGTAGGAGGGACGTTAGCCAAAAACATTCAGTACTTC
TRBJ2-7 TRBV18 TRBD1 CASSPQGGQGKYEQYF TGTGCCAGCTCGCCCCAAGGGGGACAGGGGAAATACGAGCAGTACTTC
TRBJ2-7 TRBV27 . CASSFPKRQPAYEQYF TGTGCCAGCAGTTTTCCTAAAAGACAGCCGGCCTACGAGCAGTACTTC
TRBJ1-6 TRBV7-3 TRBD1 CASRQGGFNNSPLHF TGTGCCAGCAGACAAGGGGGCTTCAATAATTCACCCCTCCACTTT
TRBJ2-3 TRBV7-2 TRBD2 CASRLAGGTDTQYF TGTGCCAGCAGACTAGCGGGGGGAACAGATACGCAGTATTTT
TRBJ2-2 TRBV25-1 TRBD1 CASRGSGTGNTGELFF TGTGCCAGCAGAGGGTCCGGGACAGGCAACACCGGGGAGCTGTTTTTT
TRBJ1-1 TRBV27 . CASSTAGVGAFF TGTGCCAGCAGTACGGCCGGGGTGGGAGCTTTCTTT
TRBJ2-3 TRBV19 TRBD2 CASSRWGLPTDTQYF TGTGCCAGTAGTCGTTGGGGACTACCCACAGATACGCAGTATTTT
TRBJ2-2 TRBV6-5 . CASKETANTGELFF TGTGCCAGCAAGGAGACAGCGAACACCGGGGAGCTGTTTTTT
TRBJ2-7 TRBV13 . CASSPPSTGMLHEQYF TGTGCCAGCAGCCCCCCGAGCACGGGGATGCTCCACGAGCAGTACTTC
TRBJ1-4 TRBV27 . CASAREPTPREKLFF TGTGCCAGCGCCCGAGAACCCACCCCGAGGGAAAAACTGTTTTTT
TRBJ2-1 TRBV5-5 TRBD2 CASSLAYGGGGNEQFF TGTGCCAGCAGCTTGGCCTACGGGGGGGGCGGGAATGAGCAGTTCTTC
TRBJ2-7 TRBV7-9 . CASSPPRGSYEQYF TGTGCCAGCAGCCCGCCGAGAGGATCCTACGAGCAGTACTTC
TRBJ1-5 TRBV4-2 . CASSQEGAGNQPQHF TGTGCCAGCAGCCAAGAGGGGGCAGGCAATCAGCCCCAGCATTTT
TRBJ2-5 TRBV4-2 . CASSQDPYQETQYF TGTGCCAGCAGCCAAGACCCGTACCAAGAGACCCAGTACTTC
TRBJ1-2 TRBV2 . CASTRAGRSGYTF TGTGCCAGCACTCGTGCGGGCCGGAGTGGCTACACCTTC
TRBJ1-2 TRBV7-2 TRBD1 CASTAGQGRYGYTF TGTGCCAGCACCGCGGGACAGGGACGCTATGGCTACACCTTC
TRBJ1-1 TRBV25-1 . CASSVGQGEVAFF TGTGCCAGCAGTGTGGGGCAGGGTGAAGTAGCTTTCTTT
TRBJ1-6 TRBV9 TRBD1 CASSPGQGANSPLHF TGTGCCAGCAGCCCCGGACAGGGGGCTAATTCACCCCTCCACTTT
TRBJ1-5 TRBV6-1 . CASSSMTGNNQPQHF TGTGCCAGCAGTTCTATGACGGGTAACAATCAGCCCCAGCATTTT
TRBJ2-5 TRBV27 TRBD2 CASSSSGGAGTQYF TGTGCCAGCAGTTCCAGCGGGGGGGCCGGGACCCAGTACTTC
TRBJ1-4 TRBV4-2 . CASSRTGPNEKLFF TGTGCCAGCAGCCGAACGGGTCCTAATGAAAAACTGTTTTTT
TRBJ1-2 TRBV4-1 . CASSQDGVQTSGYTF TGCGCCAGCAGCCAAGATGGGGTCCAGACTAGTGGCTACACCTTC
TRBJ1-5 TRBV9 TRBD1 CASSVGGTGQPQHF TGTGCCAGCAGCGTAGGCGGGACAGGTCAGCCCCAGCATTTT
TRBJ2-7 TRBV6-1 . CASKGRSAYEQYF TGTGCCAGCAAGGGGCGGAGTGCCTACGAGCAGTACTTC
TRBJ2-7 TRBV5-4 . CASSLKLASGRYEQYF TGTGCCAGCAGCTTGAAACTAGCTTCGGGACGCTACGAGCAGTACTTC